Listed below are T cell receptor beta chains from one sample, sequenced in a study of T cell changes during pregnancy in multiple sclerosis. The repertoire was sequenced with immunoSEQ multiplex PCR; TCRdb's copy has only in-frame clones and lacks some. The table has approximately 100,000 clones, 80% to 95% seen once. This sample comprised peripheral blood, obtained after pregnancy. The receptors here all came from a female donor with multiple sclerosis, enrolled in a pregnancy study. The CDR3 runs from the conserved cysteine through the conserved F or W. The D gene is left open where the match is weak. Only part of the rows carry a size: once, few, many, or a class if the clone is expanded.

>TRBD2|-|TRBJ2-5|TRBV5-1
CASSLSGGGVETQYF
TGCGCCAGCAGTCTATCCGGCGGGGGGGTCGAGACCCAGTACTTC
>-|few|TRBJ2-2|TRBV7-2
CASSLIAATGELFF
TGTGCCAGCAGCTTAATCGCGGCCACCGGGGAGCTGTTTTTT
>-|-|TRBJ1-4|TRBV28
CASSLRGRGANEKLFF
TGTGCCAGCAGTTTGAGGGGGAGAGGAGCTAATGAAAAACTGTTTTTT
>TRBD1|few|TRBJ1-1|TRBV18
CASSPGQGKAEAFF
TGTGCCAGCTCACCAGGACAGGGCAAGGCTGAAGCTTTCTTT
>-|-|TRBJ1-1|TRBV7-2
CASSRAAGLNTEAFF
TGTGCCAGCAGCAGAGCCGCCGGTCTGAACACTGAAGCTTTCTTT
>-|-|TRBJ2-7|TRBV9
CASSVGGTFSYEQYF
TGTGCCAGCAGCGTAGGGGGGACATTTTCCTACGAGCAGTACTTC
>-|-|TRBJ1-4|TRBV18
CASSPSGATNEKLFF
TGTGCCAGCTCACCTTCCGGTGCAACTAATGAAAAACTGTTTTTT
>TRBD1|-|TRBJ1-2|TRBV18
CASSPPGQGALNYGYTF
TGTGCCAGCTCACCACCGGGACAGGGGGCTCTTAACTATGGCTACACCTTC
>-|-|TRBJ2-1|TRBV18
CASSPPSISNEQFF
TGTGCCAGCTCACCCCCTTCTATTTCCAATGAGCAGTTCTTC
>TRBD2|-|TRBJ2-7|TRBV14
CASSQTSVSYEQYF
TGTGCCAGCAGCCAAACTAGCGTCTCCTACGAGCAGTACTTC
>-|-|TRBJ2-4|TRBV20-1
CSASPSGIQYF
TGCAGTGCTAGCCCTAGTGGCATTCAGTACTTC
>-|-|TRBJ1-2|TRBV5-5
CASSLGRAANYGYTF
TGTGCCAGCAGCTTGGGCAGGGCGGCTAACTATGGCTACACCTTC
>-|-|TRBJ1-1|TRBV7-8
CASSISTGNTEAFF
TGTGCCAGCAGCATTTCGACGGGGAACACTGAAGCTTTCTTT
>TRBD2|-|TRBJ2-3|TRBV5-1
CASRGPSGSSTDTQYF
TGCGCCAGCAGGGGTCCTAGCGGTAGCAGCACAGATACGCAGTATTTT
>TRBD1|-|TRBJ1-4|TRBV5-1
CASSLLQGAGEKLFF
TGCGCCAGCAGCTTGCTACAGGGGGCTGGTGAAAAACTGTTTTTT
>TRBD2|-|TRBJ2-3|TRBV5-1
CASSLDLAGDTQYF
TGCGCCAGCAGCTTGGATCTAGCGGGTGATACGCAGTATTTT
>TRBD1|-|TRBJ2-1|TRBV5-1
CASSPGQGGTYNEQFF
TGCGCCAGCAGCCCCGGACAGGGTGGTACCTACAATGAGCAGTTCTTC
>TRBD2|-|TRBJ2-1|TRBV28
CASSSFLAGIGSYNEQFF
TGTGCCAGCAGTTCATTCCTAGCGGGAATAGGCTCCTACAATGAGCAGTTCTTC
>-|-|TRBJ1-6|TRBV7-6
CASSFSPGSDSPLHF
TGTGCCAGCAGCTTTAGCCCGGGGAGCGATTCACCCCTCCACTTT
>TRBD2|-|TRBJ2-2|TRBV30
CACTSGGRYTGELFF
TGTGCCTGCACCTCGGGGGGACGCTACACCGGGGAGCTGTTTTTT
>TRBD2|-|TRBJ2-1|TRBV2
CASLEAGGPDNEQFF
TGTGCCAGCCTCGAAGCGGGAGGGCCGGACAATGAGCAGTTCTTC
>TRBD2|-|TRBJ2-1|TRBV7-9
CASSPPGGGSYNEQFF
TGTGCCAGCAGCCCCCCCGGGGGAGGGAGTTACAATGAGCAGTTCTTC
>TRBD2|once|TRBJ2-3|TRBV18
CASSPLAGHSTDTQYF
TGTGCCAGCTCACCACTAGCGGGCCACTCCACAGATACGCAGTATTTT
>TRBD1|once|TRBJ1-4|TRBV13
CASSSDPRGRGDEKLFF
TGTGCCAGCAGCTCCGATCCACGGGGCAGGGGGGACGAAAAACTGTTTTTT
>TRBD2|-|TRBJ2-1|TRBV10-3
CAISETSGRDNEQFF
TGTGCCATCAGTGAAACTAGCGGGAGGGACAATGAGCAGTTCTTC
>TRBD2|few|TRBJ2-7|TRBV6-1
CASSTASGSAYEQYF
TGTGCCAGCAGCACAGCTAGCGGGAGCGCCTACGAGCAGTACTTC
>-|-|TRBJ2-6|TRBV18
CASSPLGGDGANVLTF
TGTGCCAGCTCACCCCTAGGGGGGGATGGGGCCAACGTCCTGACTTTC
>-|-|TRBJ2-7|TRBV7-8
CASSLSGSRYEQYF
TGTGCCAGCAGCTTAAGTGGGAGTCGCTACGAGCAGTACTTC
>-|-|TRBJ2-7|TRBV1
CTSSQDGGRQGAHEQYF
TGCACCAGCAGCCAAGATGGAGGGAGACAGGGGGCTCACGAGCAGTACTTC
>-|-|TRBJ2-1|TRBV4-1
CASSPELALGRAEQFF
TGCGCCAGCAGCCCAGAACTAGCTCTTGGTAGGGCTGAGCAGTTCTTC
>-|once|TRBJ1-2|TRBV5-1
CASSPDGQNLYGYTF
TGCGCCAGCAGCCCCGATGGACAGAATCTCTATGGCTACACCTTC
>-|-|TRBJ1-1|TRBV6-5
CASSYSGLGGTEAFF
TGTGCCAGCAGTTACTCTGGGCTGGGGGGAACTGAAGCTTTCTTT
>TRBD2|-|TRBJ2-3|TRBV5-1
CASSLVSGGEDTQYF
TGCGCCAGCAGCTTGGTTAGCGGGGGGGAAGATACGCAGTATTTT
>TRBD1|-|TRBJ2-7|TRBV7-9
CASTQPGQVAEQYF
TGTGCCAGCACCCAACCGGGACAGGTAGCCGAGCAGTACTTC
>TRBD1|-|TRBJ1-1|TRBV19
CASSVTGGYTEAFF
TGTGCCAGTAGTGTGACAGGGGGCTACACTGAAGCTTTCTTT
>-|once|TRBJ2-7|TRBV5-1
CASSLAGGGVSEQYF
TGCGCCAGCAGCCTGGCGGGCGGGGGCGTCTCCGAGCAGTACTTC
>-|-|TRBJ1-4|TRBV4-2
CASSLWRGSNEKLFF
TGTGCCAGCAGCCTTTGGAGGGGCTCGAATGAAAAACTGTTTTTT
>TRBD2|-|TRBJ2-5|TRBV30
CAWSRTRAQETQYF
TGTGCCTGGAGCAGGACTAGGGCGCAAGAGACCCAGTACTTC